These T cell receptor beta chains were read from a single sample in a study of cytomegalovirus exposure and HLA in healthy donors. The assay was immunoSEQ multiplex PCR, and TCRdb's table has in-frame clones only and misses some. The sample records some 170,000 clones, 80% to 90% being singletons. The source material was PBMCs. Source of these receptors: a woman younger than 30 in good health and CMV-seronegative. CDR3s include the opening cysteine and the closing phenylalanine or tryptophan. The order of the fields is D gene, clone size, CDR3 length, V gene, J gene, CDR3 DNA, CDR3 protein. A D gene is named only where the DNA matches it firmly. The size field is filled for only some rows; it gives once, few, many or a size class.

-	-	16	TRBV2	TRBJ1-3	TGTGCCAGCATAAAACCGGGACAATACTCTGGAAACACCATATATTTT	CASIKPGQYSGNTIYF
-	once	15	TRBV28	TRBJ1-4	TGTGCCAGCAGTCCCCCCAAGGAGTTTCGGGAAAAACTGTTTTTT	CASSPPKEFREKLFF
-	-	12	TRBV11-1	TRBJ2-7	TGTGCCAGCAGCTTAACCCAGTACGAGCAGTACTTC	CASSLTQYEQYF
TRBD1	few	14	TRBV7-6	TRBJ1-2	TGTGCCAGCAGCCCCGACAGGGGCTACTATGGCTACACCTTC	CASSPDRGYYGYTF
-	-	16	TRBV12-5	TRBJ1-2	TGTGCTAGTGGTGGAGGGGAGGGCGGATCTAACTATGGCTACACCTTC	CASGGGEGGSNYGYTF
-	-	12	TRBV30	TRBJ1-5	TGTGCCTGGGGAGGGAACGATCAGCCCCAGCATTTT	CAWGGNDQPQHF
-	once	16	TRBV19	TRBJ2-1	TGTGCCAGTAGTACCTCTGGCGGTCCTCCCTACAATGAGCAGTTCTTC	CASSTSGGPPYNEQFF
-	few	8	TRBV29-1	TRBJ1-2	TGCAGCGTAGAGGGCTACACCTTC	CSVEGYTF
-	-	16	TRBV18	TRBJ1-2	TGTGCCAGCTCACCAGGGGGGAGCGGATTCAACTATGGCTACACCTTC	CASSPGGSGFNYGYTF
TRBD1	-	15	TRBV9	TRBJ2-3	TGTGCCAGCAGTGAGGAGACAGGGGGCCCAGATACGCAGTATTTT	CASSEETGGPDTQYF
-	-	15	TRBV9	TRBJ1-2	TGTGCCAGCAGCGCATCACTAAGACCTGGGTTTGGCTACACCTTC	CASSASLRPGFGYTF
-	once	11	TRBV9	TRBJ2-1	TGTGCCAGCAGCGTAGGTAGTGAGCAGTTCTTC	CASSVGSEQFF
TRBD1	-	14	TRBV5-1	TRBJ1-2	TGCGCCAGCAAGGAAGGGGGCCCTAACTATGGCTACACCTTC	CASKEGGPNYGYTF
-	few	15	TRBV6-5	TRBJ1-1	TGTGCCAGCAGTTACTCTTTCACGGGTGGCACTGAAGCTTTCTTT	CASSYSFTGGTEAFF
-	-	13	TRBV2	TRBJ1-1	TGTGCCAGCAGTCAGACAGGCGGCACTGAAGCTTTCTTT	CASSQTGGTEAFF
-	once	14	TRBV7-9	TRBJ1-2	TGTGCCAGCAGTCAAGGCGGCTCAGACTATGGCTACACCTTC	CASSQGGSDYGYTF
-	-	17	TRBV5-1	TRBJ2-6	TGCGCCAGCAGCTTGTATCTGGGGGAGGCTGGGGCCAACGTCCTGACTTTC	CASSLYLGEAGANVLTF
-	-	14	TRBV27	TRBJ1-5	TGTGCCAGCAGTTGGCAGGGGTCCAATCAGCCCCAGCATTTT	CASSWQGSNQPQHF
-	-	16	TRBV6-5	TRBJ1-4	TGTGCCAGCAGTTATTCCACCGAGACCGTTCCGGGAAAACTGTTTTTT	CASSYSTETVPGKLFF
-	-	15	TRBV5-6	TRBJ1-4	TGTGCCAGCAGCTTAAAGGACACGAGTAATGAAAAACTGTTTTTT	CASSLKDTSNEKLFF
-	-	15	TRBV7-2	TRBJ1-1	TGTGCCAGCAGCTCTTCCCTGGACAGCCCCGGCGAAGCTTTCTTT	CASSSSLDSPGEAFF
-	-	15	TRBV10-1	TRBJ1-6	TGCGCCAGCAGGGGGCCTTTACTTAGGGGTTCACCCCTCCACTTT	CASRGPLLRGSPLHF
TRBD2	-	16	TRBV5-1	TRBJ2-1	TGCGCCAGCAGCCTACCCGGACTAGCCGTCAACAATGAGCAGTTCTTC	CASSLPGLAVNNEQFF
-	-	12	TRBV10-3	TRBJ2-5	TGTGCCATCAGTCAGGGAGGAGAGACCCAGTACTTC	CAISQGGETQYF
-	-	15	TRBV9	TRBJ1-5	TGTGCCAGCAGCGTAGACTCGCGGAGTAATCAGCCCCAGCATTTT	CASSVDSRSNQPQHF
TRBD1	-	15	TRBV9	TRBJ1-6	TGTGCCAGCAGCGGGACAGGGGGCCTTGGTTCACCCCTCCACTTT	CASSGTGGLGSPLHF